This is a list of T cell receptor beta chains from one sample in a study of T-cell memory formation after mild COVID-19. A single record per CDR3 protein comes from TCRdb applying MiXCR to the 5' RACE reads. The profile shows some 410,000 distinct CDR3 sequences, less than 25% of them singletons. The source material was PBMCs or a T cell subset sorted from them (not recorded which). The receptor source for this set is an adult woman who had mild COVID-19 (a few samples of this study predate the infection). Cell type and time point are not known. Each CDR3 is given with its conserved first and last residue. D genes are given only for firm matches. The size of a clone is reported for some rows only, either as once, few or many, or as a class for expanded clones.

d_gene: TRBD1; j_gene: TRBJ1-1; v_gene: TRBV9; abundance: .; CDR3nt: TGTGCCAGCAGCGCGGGGACAGCAAGAATGAACACTGAAGCTTTCTTT; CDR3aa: CASSAGTARMNTEAFF
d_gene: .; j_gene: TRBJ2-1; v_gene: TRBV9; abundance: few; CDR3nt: TGTGCCAGCAGCCGTCGCGGGACGGGGAGTGATAATGAGCAGTTCTTC; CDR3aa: CASSRRGTGSDNEQFF
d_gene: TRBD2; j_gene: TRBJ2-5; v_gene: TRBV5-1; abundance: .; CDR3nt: TGCGCCAGCAGCTTGAAACCTAGCGGGGGTGGAGAGACCCAGTACTTC; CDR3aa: CASSLKPSGGGETQYF
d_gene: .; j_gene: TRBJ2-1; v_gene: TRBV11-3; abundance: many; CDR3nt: TGTGCCAGCAGCCGAGCTAGTGCCAGGATGGGTGAGCAGTTCTTC; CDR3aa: CASSRASARMGEQFF
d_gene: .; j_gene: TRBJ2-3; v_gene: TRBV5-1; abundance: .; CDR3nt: TGCGCCAGCAGCCGGGGAAGCGACAACACAGATACGCAGTATTTT; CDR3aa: CASSRGSDNTDTQYF
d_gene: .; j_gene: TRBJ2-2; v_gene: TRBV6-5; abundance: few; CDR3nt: TGTGCCAGCAGGTATAGCGGAACGAACACCGGGGAGCTGTTTTTT; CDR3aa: CASRYSGTNTGELFF
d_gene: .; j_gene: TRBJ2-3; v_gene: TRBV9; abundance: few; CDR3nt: TGTGCCAGCAGCCCCGATGGGGGGTCGACTAGCACAGATACGCAGTATTTT; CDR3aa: CASSPDGGSTSTDTQYF
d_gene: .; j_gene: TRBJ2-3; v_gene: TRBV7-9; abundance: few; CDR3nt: TGTGCCAGCAGCCCAGGAGCGGCAATGAGCACAGATACGCAGTATTTT; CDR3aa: CASSPGAAMSTDTQYF
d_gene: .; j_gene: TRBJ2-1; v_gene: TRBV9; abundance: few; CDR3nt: TGTGCCAGCAGCGTAGACAGGGCCCACAATGAGCAGTTCTTC; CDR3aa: CASSVDRAHNEQFF
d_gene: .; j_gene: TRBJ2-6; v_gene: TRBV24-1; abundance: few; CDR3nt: TGTGCCACCAGTGATCGACAGTCTGGGGCCAACGTCCTGACTTTC; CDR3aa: CATSDRQSGANVLTF
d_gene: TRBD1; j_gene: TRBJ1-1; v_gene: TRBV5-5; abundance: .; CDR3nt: TGTGCCAGCAGCGCAACAGGGGTAGAACCGCACACTGAAGCTTTCTTT; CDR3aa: CASSATGVEPHTEAFF
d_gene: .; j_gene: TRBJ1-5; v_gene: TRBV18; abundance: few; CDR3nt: TGTGCCAGCTCCCCGACAGCTTTCAATCAGCCCCAGCATTTT; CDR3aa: CASSPTAFNQPQHF
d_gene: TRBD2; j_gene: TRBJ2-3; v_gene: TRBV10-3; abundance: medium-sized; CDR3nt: TGTGCCATCAGTGAGTCTGCACTAGCGGGTTGGCCTGATACGCAGTATTTT; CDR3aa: CAISESALAGWPDTQYF
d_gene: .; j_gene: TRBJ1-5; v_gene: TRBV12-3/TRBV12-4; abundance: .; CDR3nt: TGTGCCAGCAGTAGTGGGACCTTAGCAAATCAGCCCAAGCATTTT; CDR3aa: CASSSGTLANQPKHF
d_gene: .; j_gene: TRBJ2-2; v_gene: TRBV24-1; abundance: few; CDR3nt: TGTGCCACCAGTGATTATCAGCCTTCGAACACCGGGGAGCTGTTTTTT; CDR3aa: CATSDYQPSNTGELFF
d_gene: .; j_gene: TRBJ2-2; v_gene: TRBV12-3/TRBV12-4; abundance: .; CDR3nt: TGTGCCAGCAGTTTTGGAATGAACACCGGGGAGCTGTTTTTT; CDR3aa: CASSFGMNTGELFF
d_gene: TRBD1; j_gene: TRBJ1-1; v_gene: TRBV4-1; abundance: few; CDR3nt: TGCGCCAGCAGCCACAGGACAGGGAGGGACACTGAAGCTTTCTTT; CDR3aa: CASSHRTGRDTEAFF
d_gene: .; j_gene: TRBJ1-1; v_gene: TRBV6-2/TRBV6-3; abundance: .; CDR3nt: TGTGCCAGCACTAACTTTGGGGAAGCTTTCTTT; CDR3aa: CASTNFGEAFF
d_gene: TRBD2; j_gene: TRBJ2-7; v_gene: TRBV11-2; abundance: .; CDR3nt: TGTGCCAGCAGCGGACCGGGACTAGCGGTATTCTACGAGCAGTACTTC; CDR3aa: CASSGPGLAVFYEQYF
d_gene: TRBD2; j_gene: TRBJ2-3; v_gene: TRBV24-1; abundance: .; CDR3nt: TGTGCCACCAGCGAGCGGGGCCCGGGCACAGATACGCAGTATTTT; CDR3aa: CATSERGPGTDTQYF
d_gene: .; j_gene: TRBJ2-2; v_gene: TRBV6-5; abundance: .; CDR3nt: TGTGCCAGCAGTTACCGCGGGACCGGGGAGCTGTTTTTT; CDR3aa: CASSYRGTGELFF
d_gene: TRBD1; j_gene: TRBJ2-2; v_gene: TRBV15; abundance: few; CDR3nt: TGTGCCACCAGCAGAGATGGTACAGGGGGGCTGTTTTTT; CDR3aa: CATSRDGTGGLFF
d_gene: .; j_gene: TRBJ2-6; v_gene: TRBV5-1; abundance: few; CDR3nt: TGCGCCAGCAGCCCCACGAGAGACCTACACTCTGGGGCCAACGTCCTGACTTTC; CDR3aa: CASSPTRDLHSGANVLTF
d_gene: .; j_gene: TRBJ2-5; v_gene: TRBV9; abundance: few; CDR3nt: TGTGCCAGCAGCGTAGTGGAGAGCGGGGAGACCCAGTACTTC; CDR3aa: CASSVVESGETQYF
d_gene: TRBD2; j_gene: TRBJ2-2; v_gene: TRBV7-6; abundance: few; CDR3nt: TGTGCCAGCAGCTTAGCCCCCCCCCGGGGGGTGACCGGGGAGCTGTTTTTT; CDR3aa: CASSLAPPRGVTGELFF
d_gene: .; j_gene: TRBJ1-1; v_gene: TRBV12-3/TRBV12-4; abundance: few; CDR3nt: TGTGCCAGCAGTTTAATCCCTATTACAGGGAACACTGAAGCTTTCTTT; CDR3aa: CASSLIPITGNTEAFF
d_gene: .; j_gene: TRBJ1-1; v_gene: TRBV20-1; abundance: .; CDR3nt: TGCAGTGCTAGAGTTAGTAGGGACTCGAACACTGAAGCTTTCTTT; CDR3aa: CSARVSRDSNTEAFF
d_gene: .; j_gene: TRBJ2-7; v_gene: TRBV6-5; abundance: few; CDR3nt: TGTGCCAGCAGTTACGGGCAGGGGTTGTCCTACGAGCAGTACTTC; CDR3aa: CASSYGQGLSYEQYF
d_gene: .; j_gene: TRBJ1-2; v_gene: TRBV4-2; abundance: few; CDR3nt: TGTGCCAGCAGCCAAGATGGGCAGGATAACTATGGCTACACCTTC; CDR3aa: CASSQDGQDNYGYTF
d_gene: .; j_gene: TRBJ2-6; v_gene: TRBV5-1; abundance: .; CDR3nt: TGCGCCAGCAGCTTCTACTCTGGGGCCAACGTCCTGACTTTC; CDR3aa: CASSFYSGANVLTF
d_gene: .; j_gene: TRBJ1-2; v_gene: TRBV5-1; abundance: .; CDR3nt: TGCGCCAGCAGCCTCACAGACAGGAGCGGTGGCTACACCTTC; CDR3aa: CASSLTDRSGGYTF
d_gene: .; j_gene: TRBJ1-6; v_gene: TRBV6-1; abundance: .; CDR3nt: TGTGCCAGCAGTGAGGACAGCAACCCCATCTCACCCCTCCACTTT; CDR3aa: CASSEDSNPISPLHF
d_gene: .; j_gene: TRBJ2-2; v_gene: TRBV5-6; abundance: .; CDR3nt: TGTGCCAGCAGCGGGGACTTACTTTCGAACACCGGGGAGCTGTTTTTT; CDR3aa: CASSGDLLSNTGELFF
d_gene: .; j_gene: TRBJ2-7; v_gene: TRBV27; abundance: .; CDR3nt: TGTGCCAGCAGTTCAGGACGTGCCATTGTGTACGAGCAGTACTTC; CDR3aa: CASSSGRAIVYEQYF
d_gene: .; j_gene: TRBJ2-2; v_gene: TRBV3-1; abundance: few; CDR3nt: TGTGCCAGCAGCTTTAGGAACACCGGGGAGCTGTTTTTT; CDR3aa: CASSFRNTGELFF
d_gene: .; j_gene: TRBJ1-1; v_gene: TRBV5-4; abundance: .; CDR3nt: TGTGCCAGCAGCTTGGGGGCAGCGACTGAAGCTTTCTTT; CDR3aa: CASSLGAATEAFF
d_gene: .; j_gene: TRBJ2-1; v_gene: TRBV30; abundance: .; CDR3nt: TGTGCCTCGCAAGACGGGAGCTCCTACAATGAGCAGTTCTTC; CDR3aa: CASQDGSSYNEQFF
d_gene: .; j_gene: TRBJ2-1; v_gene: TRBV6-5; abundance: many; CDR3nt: TGTGCCAGCAGTTATCTAATGGGCAGGAACAATGAGCAGTTCTTC; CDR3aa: CASSYLMGRNNEQFF
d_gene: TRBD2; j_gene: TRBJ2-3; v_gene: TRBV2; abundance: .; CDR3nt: TGTGCCAGCAGGGGACCCACCGGGACTAGCCCCACAGATACGCAGTATTTT; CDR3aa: CASRGPTGTSPTDTQYF
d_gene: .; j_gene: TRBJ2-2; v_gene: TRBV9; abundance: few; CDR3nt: TGTGCCAGCAGCGTCACCTCCGGGCCGCAATTGGGAGCCGGGGAGCTGTTTTTT; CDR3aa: CASSVTSGPQLGAGELFF
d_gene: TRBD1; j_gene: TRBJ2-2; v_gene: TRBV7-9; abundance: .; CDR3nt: TGTGCCAGCAGCTTCCCAGGACAGGGAAACACCGGGGAGCTGTTTTTT; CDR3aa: CASSFPGQGNTGELFF
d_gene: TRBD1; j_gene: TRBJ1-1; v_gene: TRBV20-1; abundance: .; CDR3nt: TGCAGTGCCTCAGGACAGGGGTTAATTGCTGAAGCTTTCTTT; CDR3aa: CSASGQGLIAEAFF
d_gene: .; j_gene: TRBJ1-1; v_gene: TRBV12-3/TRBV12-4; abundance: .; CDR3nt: TGTGCCAGCAGTTTCGAGACGGTCACTGAAGCTTTCTTT; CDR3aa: CASSFETVTEAFF
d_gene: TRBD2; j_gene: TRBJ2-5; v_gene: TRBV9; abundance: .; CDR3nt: TGTGCCAGCAGCGTAGAAGCTAGCGGGAGTGAGACCCAGTACTTC; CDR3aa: CASSVEASGSETQYF
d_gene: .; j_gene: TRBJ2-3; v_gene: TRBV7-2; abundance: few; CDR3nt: TGTGCCAGCAGCTTACCGCTAGACTGGACAGATACGCAGTATTTT; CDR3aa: CASSLPLDWTDTQYF
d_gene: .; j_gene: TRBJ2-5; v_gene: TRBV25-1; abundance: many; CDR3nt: TGTGCCAGCAGTGAGCCGCTGTTGACTTCCGGGGAGACCCAGTACTTC; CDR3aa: CASSEPLLTSGETQYF